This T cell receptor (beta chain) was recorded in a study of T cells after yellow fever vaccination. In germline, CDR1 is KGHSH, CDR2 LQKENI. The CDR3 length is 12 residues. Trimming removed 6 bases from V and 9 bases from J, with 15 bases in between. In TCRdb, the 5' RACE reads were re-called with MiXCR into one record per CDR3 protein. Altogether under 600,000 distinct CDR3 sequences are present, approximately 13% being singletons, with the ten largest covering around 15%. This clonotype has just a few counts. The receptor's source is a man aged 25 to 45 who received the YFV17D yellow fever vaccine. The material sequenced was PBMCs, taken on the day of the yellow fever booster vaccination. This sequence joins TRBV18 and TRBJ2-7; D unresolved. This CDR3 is CASSLLGRGQYF. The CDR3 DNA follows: TGTGCCAGCTCGCTCCTCGGACGAGGGCAGTACTTC.